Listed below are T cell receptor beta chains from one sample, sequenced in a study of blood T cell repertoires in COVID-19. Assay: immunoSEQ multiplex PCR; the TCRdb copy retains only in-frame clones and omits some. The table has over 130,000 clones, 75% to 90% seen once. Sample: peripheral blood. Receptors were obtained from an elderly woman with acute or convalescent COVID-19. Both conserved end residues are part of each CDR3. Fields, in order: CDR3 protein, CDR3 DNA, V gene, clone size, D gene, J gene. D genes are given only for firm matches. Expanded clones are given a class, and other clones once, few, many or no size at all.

CDR3: CASSEPGRGETQYF
DNA: TGTGCCAGCAGTGAACCTGGGCGGGGAGAGACCCAGTACTTC
V: TRBV6-1
size: NA
D: NA
J: TRBJ2-5

CDR3: CASSFTGGWGEKLFF
DNA: TGTGCCAGCAGCTTTACAGGGGGCTGGGGTGAAAAACTGTTTTTT
V: TRBV7-9
size: NA
D: TRBD1
J: TRBJ1-4

CDR3: CAWSSRQPNEKLFF
DNA: TGTGCCTGGAGTTCTCGACAGCCCAATGAAAAACTGTTTTTT
V: TRBV30
size: NA
D: NA
J: TRBJ1-4

CDR3: CASRYRAVGDYGYTF
DNA: TGTGCCAGCAGATACAGGGCCGTAGGGGACTATGGCTACACCTTC
V: TRBV6-6
size: NA
D: NA
J: TRBJ1-2

CDR3: CASSFAQGEETQYF
DNA: TGCGCCAGCAGCTTTGCGCAGGGGGAGGAGACCCAGTACTTC
V: TRBV5-1
size: NA
D: TRBD1
J: TRBJ2-5

CDR3: CASSSLGRLTNGYTF
DNA: TGCGCCAGCAGCTCACTAGGGCGACTAACTAATGGCTACACCTTC
V: TRBV5-1
size: once
D: NA
J: TRBJ1-2

CDR3: CASSLGSHNSPLHF
DNA: TGCGCCAGCAGCTTGGGCTCACACAATTCACCCCTCCACTTT
V: TRBV5-1
size: NA
D: NA
J: TRBJ1-6

CDR3: CASSIMGRRGPLNTEAFF
DNA: TGTGCCAGTAGTATCATGGGGCGCAGGGGGCCCTTGAACACTGAAGCTTTCTTT
V: TRBV19
size: NA
D: TRBD1
J: TRBJ1-1

CDR3: CASKGTFQETQYF
DNA: TGTGCCAGTAAGGGGACATTTCAAGAGACCCAGTACTTC
V: TRBV19
size: NA
D: NA
J: TRBJ2-5

CDR3: CASSGGGSTDTQYF
DNA: TGCGCCAGCAGCGGCGGGGGGAGCACAGATACGCAGTATTTT
V: TRBV5-1
size: NA
D: TRBD2
J: TRBJ2-3

CDR3: CASSPGTGETQYF
DNA: TGTGCCAGCAGTCCCGGGACAGGGGAGACCCAGTACTTC
V: TRBV2
size: NA
D: TRBD1
J: TRBJ2-5

CDR3: CASSQEKLGTAAGYTF
DNA: TGTGCCAGCAGCCAAGAGAAATTGGGGACAGCAGCCGGCTACACCTTC
V: TRBV3-1/TRBV3-2
size: NA
D: TRBD1
J: TRBJ1-2

CDR3: CASSQGRGGNTIYF
DNA: TGTGCCAGCAGCCAAGGCCGGGGTGGAAACACCATATATTTT
V: TRBV3-1/TRBV3-2
size: NA
D: NA
J: TRBJ1-3

CDR3: CASSPLGQKNTEAFF
DNA: TGTGCCAGTAGTCCCCTGGGACAGAAGAACACTGAAGCTTTCTTT
V: TRBV19
size: NA
D: TRBD1
J: TRBJ1-1

CDR3: CASSSSGGRVYGYTF
DNA: TGTGCCAGCAGTTCGTCAGGTGGGCGCGTCTATGGCTACACCTTC
V: TRBV6-5
size: NA
D: NA
J: TRBJ1-2

CDR3: CASSTQMSHTEAFF
DNA: TGTGCCAGCAGTACCCAAATGAGCCACACTGAAGCTTTCTTT
V: TRBV6-5
size: NA
D: NA
J: TRBJ1-1

CDR3: CAISAGGTEAFF
DNA: TGTGCCATCAGTGCCGGGGGGACTGAAGCTTTCTTT
V: TRBV10-3
size: NA
D: NA
J: TRBJ1-1

CDR3: CASSYTRGNNEQFF
DNA: TGTGCCAGCAGTTACACCCGGGGAAACAATGAGCAGTTCTTC
V: TRBV7-3
size: NA
D: NA
J: TRBJ2-1